The rows below give T cell receptor beta chains drawn from one sample of a study of shared clonotypes between healthy human individuals. Using immunoSEQ multiplex PCR, the repertoire was profiled, and TCRdb retains in-frame clones only, with some absent. This table has 1.4 million to 1.5 million clones, roughly 95% appearing once. Material for sequencing was naive CD4+ T cells sorted from blood. The receptor source for this set is a man between 25 and 39 years old in good health. Each CDR3 is given with its conserved first and last residue.

v_call cdr3_aa
TRBV2 CASTGLASYEQYF
TRBV5-5 CASSLAGAQEQYF
TRBV6-5 CASSYRSSGRAEQYF
TRBV7-2 CASSLASGGALYQFF
TRBV19 CASSDTGQGDYTF
TRBV4-2 CASSQEGTSGRSSYNEQFF
TRBV13 CASGRLAGGSETQYF
TRBV2 CASRRGGAAGNTIYF
TRBV27 CASSFRQGGTGELFF
TRBV7-9 CASSMRLAGSLSETQYF
TRBV18 CASSPRGAVNTGELFF
TRBV7-9 CASSPRANTEAFF
TRBV19 CASSSQLAGGPLGELFF
TRBV27 CASSFIWTGQDTEAFF
TRBV10-1 CASSESKGTDNNEQFF
TRBV29-1 CSVVVTNYGYTF
TRBV28 CASSLRRIQETQYF
TRBV6-1 CATLFSGSQPYEQYF
TRBV9 CASSSSAGTSAPEQFF
TRBV7-8 CASSLIGGSYNEQFF
TRBV29-1 CSVGTGGNQPQHF
TRBV14 CASSRNRDSEAFF
TRBV5-5 CASSLPTGGDYEQYF
TRBV7-8 CASSLAARLGGNGYEQYF
TRBV28 CASSLWFSENTEAFF
TRBV5-1 CASSLDDRMNTEAFF
TRBV5-6 CASGNTDTQYF
TRBV2 CASNSYGETQYF
TRBV27 CASRVRGATSGRGGTDTQYF
TRBV18 CASSVRGQENYGYTF
TRBV10-3 CAISARDSEREQYF